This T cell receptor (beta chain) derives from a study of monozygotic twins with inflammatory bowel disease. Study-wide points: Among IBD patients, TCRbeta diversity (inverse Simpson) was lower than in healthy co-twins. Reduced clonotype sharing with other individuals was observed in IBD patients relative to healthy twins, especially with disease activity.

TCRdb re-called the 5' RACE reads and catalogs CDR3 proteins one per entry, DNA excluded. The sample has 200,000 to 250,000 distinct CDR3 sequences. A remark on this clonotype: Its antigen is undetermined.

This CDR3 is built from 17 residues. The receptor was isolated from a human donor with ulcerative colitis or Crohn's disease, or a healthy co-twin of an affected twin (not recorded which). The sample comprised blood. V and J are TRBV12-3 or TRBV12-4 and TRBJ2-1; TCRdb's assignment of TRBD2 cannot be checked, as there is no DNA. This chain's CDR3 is CASSSTSGESSYNEQFF.